This T cell receptor (beta chain) was identified during a study of tumor T cells in aggressive B-cell lymphoma. This clone was counted once. Trimming took off 4 bases at V and 1 base at J, with 16 bases between the two ends. Germline-derived CDR1 and CDR2 are LGHNA and YSLEER. The CDR3 contains 17 residues. Assay: immunoSEQ multiplex PCR; the TCRdb copy retains only in-frame clones and omits some. The sample consists of 6,000 to 8,500 clones, 82% of them appearing once. The source of this sequence is an adult with diffuse large B cell lymphoma. V gene TRBV4-3 combines with J gene TRBJ2-2; D is ambiguous. The specimen sequenced was tumor tissue. CDR3 bases: TGCGCCAGCAGCCTTGCGCCCGGTGAGTGGAACACCGGGGAGCTGTTTTTT. The encoded protein is CASSLAPGEWNTGELFF.